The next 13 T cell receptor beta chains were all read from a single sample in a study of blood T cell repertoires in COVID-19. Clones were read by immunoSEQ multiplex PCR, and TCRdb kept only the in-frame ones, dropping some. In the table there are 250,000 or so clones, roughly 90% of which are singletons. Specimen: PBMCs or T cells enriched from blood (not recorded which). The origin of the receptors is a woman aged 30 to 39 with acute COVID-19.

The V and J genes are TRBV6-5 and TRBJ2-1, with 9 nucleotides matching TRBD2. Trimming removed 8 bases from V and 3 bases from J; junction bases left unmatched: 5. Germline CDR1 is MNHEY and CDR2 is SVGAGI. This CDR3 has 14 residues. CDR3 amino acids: CASGRGGGYNEQFF. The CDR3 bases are TGTGCCAGCGGGCGGGGGGGCGGCTACAATGAGCAGTTCTTC.

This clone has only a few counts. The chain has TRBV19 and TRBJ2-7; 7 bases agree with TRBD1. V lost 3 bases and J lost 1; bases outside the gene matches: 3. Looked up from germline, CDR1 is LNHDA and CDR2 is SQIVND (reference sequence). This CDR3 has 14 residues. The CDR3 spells CASSIDRASYEQYF. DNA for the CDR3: TGTGCCAGTAGTATCGACAGGGCTTCCTACGAGCAGTACTTC.

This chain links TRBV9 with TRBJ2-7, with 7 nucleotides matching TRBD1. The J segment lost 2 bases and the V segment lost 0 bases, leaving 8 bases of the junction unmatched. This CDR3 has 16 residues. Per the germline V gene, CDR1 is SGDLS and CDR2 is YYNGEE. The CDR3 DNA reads TGTGCCAGCAGCGTAGCTACCGGGACAGCTACCTACGAGCAGTACTTC. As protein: CASSVATGTATYEQYF. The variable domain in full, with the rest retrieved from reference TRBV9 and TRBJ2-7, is DSGVTQTPKHLITATGQRVTLRCSPRSGDLSVYWYQQSLDQGLQFLIQYYNGEERAKGNILERFSAQQFPDLHSELNLSSLELGDSALYFCASSVATGTATYEQYFGPGTRLTVT.

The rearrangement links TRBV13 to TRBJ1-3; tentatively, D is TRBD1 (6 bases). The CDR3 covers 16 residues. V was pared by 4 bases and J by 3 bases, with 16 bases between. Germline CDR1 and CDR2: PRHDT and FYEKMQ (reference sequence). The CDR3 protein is CASSSGEGVYGNTIYF. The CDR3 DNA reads TGTGCCAGCAGCTCCGGGGAGGGGGTCTATGGAAACACCATATATTTT.

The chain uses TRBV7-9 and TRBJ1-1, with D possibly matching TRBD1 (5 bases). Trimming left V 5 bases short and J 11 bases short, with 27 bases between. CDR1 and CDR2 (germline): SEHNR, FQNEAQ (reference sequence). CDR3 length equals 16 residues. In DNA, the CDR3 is TGTGCCAGCAGCCCTATTTCTTCGGGGGGTAGAGGAATGGCTTTCTTT. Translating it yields CASSPISSGGRGMAFF.

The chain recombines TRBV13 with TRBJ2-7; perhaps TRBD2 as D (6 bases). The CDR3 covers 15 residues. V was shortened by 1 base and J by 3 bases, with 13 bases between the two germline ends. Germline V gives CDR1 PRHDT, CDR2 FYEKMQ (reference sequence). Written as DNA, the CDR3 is TGTGCCAGCAGCTTAGAATCTACGGGGGACTACGAGCAGTACTTC. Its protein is CASSLESTGDYEQYF.

CDR3 region: CASSFRTGGRTQYF. The CDR3 DNA follows: TGTGCCAGCAGCTTTCGGACAGGGGGACGGACCCAGTACTTC. The chain joins TRBV11-2 to TRBJ2-5; 10 nucleotides agree with TRBD1. From germline, CDR1 is SGHAT and CDR2 FQNNGV. CDR3 length equals 14 residues. The V and J ends lost 3 bases and 7 bases, in that order; junction bases with no gene match: 5. Filled out from reference TRBV11-2 and TRBJ2-5, the complete variable domain reads EAGVAQSPRYKIIEKRQSVAFWCNPISGHATLYWYQQILGQGPKLLIQFQNNGVVDDSQLPKDRFSAERLKGVDSTLKIQPAKLEDSAVYLCASSFRTGGRTQYFGPGTRLLVL.

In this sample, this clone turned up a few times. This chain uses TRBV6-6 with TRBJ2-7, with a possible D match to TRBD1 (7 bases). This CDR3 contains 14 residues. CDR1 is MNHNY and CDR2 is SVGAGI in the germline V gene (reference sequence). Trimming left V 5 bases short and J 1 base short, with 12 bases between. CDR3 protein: CASSNRGGSYEQYF. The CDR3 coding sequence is TGTGCCAGCAGTAACAGGGGAGGATCCTACGAGCAGTACTTC.

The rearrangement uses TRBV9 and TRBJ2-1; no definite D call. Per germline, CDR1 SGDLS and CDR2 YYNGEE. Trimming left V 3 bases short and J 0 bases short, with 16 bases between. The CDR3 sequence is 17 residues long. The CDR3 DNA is TGTGCCAGCAGCGCTTACTATAGCTCGAGCTCCTACAATGAGCAGTTCTTC. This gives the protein CASSAYYSSSSYNEQFF.

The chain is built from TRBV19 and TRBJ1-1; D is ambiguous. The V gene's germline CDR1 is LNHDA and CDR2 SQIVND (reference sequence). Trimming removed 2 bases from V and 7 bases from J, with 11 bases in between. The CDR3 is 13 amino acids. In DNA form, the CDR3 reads TGTGCCAGTAGTATACAGACGGCGGTTGAAGCTTTCTTT. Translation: CASSIQTAVEAFF.

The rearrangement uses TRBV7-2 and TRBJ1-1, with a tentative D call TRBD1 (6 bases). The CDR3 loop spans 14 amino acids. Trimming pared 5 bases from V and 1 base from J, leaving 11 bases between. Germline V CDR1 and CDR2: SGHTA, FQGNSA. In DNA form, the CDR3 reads TGTGCCAGCAGCCCGACGGACAGGAACACTGAAGCTTTCTTT. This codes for CASSPTDRNTEAFF.

The CDR3 DNA is TGTGCCTGGAGTAGGGGACACATGAACACTGAAGCTTTCTTT. Its protein product is CAWSRGHMNTEAFF. The chain carries TRBV30 and TRBJ1-1; the D gene is possibly TRBD1 (6 bases). Germline V gives CDR1 GTSNPN, CDR2 SVGIG (reference sequence). V lost 2 bases and J lost 0, with 10 bases in between. This CDR3 spans 14 amino acids. Filled out from reference TRBV30 and TRBJ1-1, the complete variable domain reads SQTIHQWPATLVQPVGSPLSLECTVEGTSNPNLYWYRQAAGRGLQLLFYSVGIGQISSEVPQNLSASRPQDRQFILSSKKLLLSDSGFYLCAWSRGHMNTEAFFGQGTRLTVV.

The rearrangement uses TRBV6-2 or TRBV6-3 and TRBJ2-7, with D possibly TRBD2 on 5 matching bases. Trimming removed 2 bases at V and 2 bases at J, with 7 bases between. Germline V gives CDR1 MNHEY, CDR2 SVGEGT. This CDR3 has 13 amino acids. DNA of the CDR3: TGTGCCAGCAGTTACGCAGCGGCCTACGAGCAGTACTTC. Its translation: CASSYAAAYEQYF.